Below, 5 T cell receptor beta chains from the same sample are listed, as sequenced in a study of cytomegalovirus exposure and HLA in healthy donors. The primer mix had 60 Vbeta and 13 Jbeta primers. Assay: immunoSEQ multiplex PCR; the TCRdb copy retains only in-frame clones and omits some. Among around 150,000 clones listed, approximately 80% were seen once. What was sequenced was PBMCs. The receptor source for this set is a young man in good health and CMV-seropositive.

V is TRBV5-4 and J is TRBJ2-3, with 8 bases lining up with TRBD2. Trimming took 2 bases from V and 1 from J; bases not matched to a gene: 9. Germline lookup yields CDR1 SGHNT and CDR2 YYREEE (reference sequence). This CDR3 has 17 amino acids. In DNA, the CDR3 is TGTGCCAGCAGCTTTATCAGGGCGGGGGGAGGCACAGATACGCAGTATTTT. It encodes CASSFIRAGGGTDTQYF.

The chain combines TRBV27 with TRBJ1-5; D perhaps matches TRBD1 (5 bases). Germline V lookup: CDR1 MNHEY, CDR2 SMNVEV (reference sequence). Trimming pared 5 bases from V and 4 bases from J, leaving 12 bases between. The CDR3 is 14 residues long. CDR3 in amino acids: CASSDGTGNQPQHF. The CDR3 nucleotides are TGTGCCAGCAGTGACGGGACTGGGAATCAGCCCCAGCATTTT.

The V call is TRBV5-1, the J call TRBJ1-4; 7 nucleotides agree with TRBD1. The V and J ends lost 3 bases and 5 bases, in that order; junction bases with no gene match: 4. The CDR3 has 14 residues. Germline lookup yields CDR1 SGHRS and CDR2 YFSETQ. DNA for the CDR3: TGCGCCAGCAGCTCGGGACAGCCCAATGAAAAACTGTTTTTT. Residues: CASSSGQPNEKLFF.

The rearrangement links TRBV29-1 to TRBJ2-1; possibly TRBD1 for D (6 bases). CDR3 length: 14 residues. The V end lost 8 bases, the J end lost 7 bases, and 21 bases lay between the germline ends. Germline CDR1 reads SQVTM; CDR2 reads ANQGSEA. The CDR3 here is CSSSGDNKGNEQFF. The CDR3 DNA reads TGCAGCTCCTCCGGGGACAACAAAGGTAATGAGCAGTTCTTC.

CDR3 sequence: CASSPRGQSTDTQYF. In DNA, the CDR3 is TGTGCCAGCTCACCTAGGGGACAGAGCACAGATACGCAGTATTTT. The chain links TRBV18 to TRBJ2-3, with 7 bases lining up with TRBD1. The CDR3 length is 15 residues. The V gene's germline CDR1 is KGHSH and CDR2 LQKENI. J gave up 0 bases and V 3 bases, and 3 bases lay outside the gene matches. Using reference TRBV18 and TRBJ2-3 for the parts outside the CDR3, the full variable domain is NAGVMQNPRHLVRRRGQEARLRCSPMKGHSHVYWYRQLPEEGLKFMVYLQKENIIDESGMPKERFSAEFPKEGPSILRIQQVVRGDSAAYFCASSPRGQSTDTQYFGPGTRLTVL.